The clone carrying this T cell receptor beta chain was seen only a few times. Antigen specificity is unknown. With 0 bases removed from V and 10 bases from J, the gap between germline ends came to 13 bases. The germline V gene encodes CDR1 MNHNY and CDR2 SVGAGI (reference sequence). This CDR3 has 15 amino acids. Each TRB amplification used about 250-550 ng of genomic DNA from blood. Multiplex PCR with BIOMED2 TRB-A/B primer pools amplified TRB rearrangements. MiXCR, applied by TCRdb to the multiplex PCR reads, yields one record per CDR3 protein. The sample carries approximately 7,200 distinct CDR3 sequences, roughly a third recorded once. The sample belongs to a study of T and B cells in COVID-19 patients. Study-level findings and limits: In COVID-19 patients, T cell receptor beta variable and joining gene use was reportedly strongly skewed.

The sequenced material came from blood. The TCR originated in a human donor who had recovered from COVID-19. V and J are TRBV6-6 and TRBJ1-6, with TRBD1 as a possible D gene (5 bases). This chain's CDR3 is CASSYSIQAGSPLHF. The CDR3 bases are TGTGCCAGCAGTTACTCAATACAGGCAGGATCACCCCTCCACTTT.